This T cell receptor (beta chain) was captured by sequencing in a study of cytomegalovirus exposure and HLA in healthy donors (dated by TCRdb to about 2017). A note on the overall study: An earlier analysis of 550 to 700 of the donors reported roughly 270 Gb of sequence data and around 110 million unique TCR beta sequences from 150 million to 200 million T cells. Typing coverage differed by locus: A, B, C, DRB1 and DQB1 were typed in roughly 620-630 donors, DQA1 in roughly 510, DPA1 in over 600, and DPB1 in 472. Around 330 gigabases of sequencing data and around 80 million unique TCR sequences made up an early release that covered fewer than 650 HLA-typed donors. Rather than using new phenotypic data, the later analysis identified candidate immune exposures from TCR beta sequences and from how often those sequences occurred across donors. HLA typing covered class I and class II loci at four-digit resolution. Every repertoire in the discovery cohort had been generated on one and the same sequencing platform. Because of strong linkage in the cohort, roughly 5 DR-DQ haplotypes were treated as single units for association and clustering. Among the approximately 430 genotyped donors, around 81% belonged to the genetic ancestry cluster associated with self-reported Caucasian donors. To study patterns of TCR occurrence, a later analysis re-analyzed previously published TCR beta repertoires from 600 to 750 donors and added high-resolution HLA genotyping. The aim of the study was to test whether cataloging public T cell receptors could identify signatures of past pathogen exposure. Genome-wide SNP genotypes for about three fifths of the roughly 670 donors were used in a later genetic analysis, which treated that subset as a discovery cohort. To predict cytomegalovirus infection status, the study combined high-throughput TCR immunosequencing, statistical association of individual TCRs with disease status, and machine learning. The study used immunosequencing to profile the T cell repertoires of about 670 subjects and linked those repertoires to cytomegalovirus serostatus. In addition to the first cohort of 650 to 800 subjects, a separate validation cohort of approximately 110 different subjects was used. Donor age, sex, ethnicity and CMV serostatus were compiled alongside the repertoire data. Among around 400 genotyped donors of the cohort, an average of roughly 230,000 unique TCR beta nucleotide sequences was sequenced per donor, of which 15% to 20% were non-productive. In an earlier analysis of several hundred of the donors, high-throughput TCR beta sequencing was used to judge whether each TCR beta V gene segment behaved as functional or pseudogenic.

What the research found in general, with its limitations: The authors suggested that the approach could potentially be extended to other disease states and immunological phenotypes. Sequencing depth was assumed to be roughly uniform across donors in the presence/absence analyses, though that assumption may not hold. Compared with equally common non-associated chains, HLA-associated TCR beta chains in a later analysis were more clonally expanded and had lower generation probabilities. A total of around 150 TCR beta chains were listed by the study as associated with cytomegalovirus. A later analysis reported that several top co-occurrence clusters appeared linked to parvovirus B19, influenza, CMV and Epstein-Barr virus. A further reported finding was that TCR beta sequences accurately predicted the HLA-A and HLA-B alleles for most subjects in the first cohort. The classifier was reported to diagnose cytomegalovirus status with high specificity and sensitivity in both the original and validation cohorts. Correlated functional status among segregating V segments might be attributable to linkage disequilibrium, but an unknown experimental factor could not be ruled out. The only immune exposure information available for the cohort was CMV serostatus. In vitro tests confirmed that a few of the cytomegalovirus-associated TCR beta chains recognize cytomegalovirus antigens. While some public TCRs were present in many individuals, most TCR sequences turned up only very rarely across donors. Because HLA typing was unavailable for some donors at each locus, only the typed subset was used in association tests. In a later analysis, most CMV-associated TCR beta chains were found to appear HLA-restricted, with HLA associations seemingly driven largely by CMV exposure. In a later analysis, about 17,000 TCR beta sequences were associated with specific HLA alleles at a false discovery rate of 0.05. The sequencing pipeline was judged likely to have produced a cluster of highly shared sequence variants as a technical artifact. In an earlier analysis of 450 to 750 of the donors, most TCR beta V segments appeared in productive rearrangements about 87% or about 30% of the time, broadly matching IMGT annotations. The earlier analysis of around 600 of the donors excluded roughly 17 rarely observed V segments, including chromosome 9 orphons, because counts were too low. This cohort had only TCR beta chains sequenced, and the lack of alpha or paired-chain data limited which features could be detected. In a later genetic analysis, fewer N-insertions in productive TCRs were reported among donors in an Asian-associated ancestry cluster than the roughly 700-donor mean. In a later analysis, TCR association rates were found to vary across HLA loci, with the most associated TCRs seen for DRB1 alleles and the fewest for HLA-C alleles. In a later genetic analysis, a missense DCLRE1C variant was associated with V-gene and J-gene trimming of TCR beta chains, and the association was replicated in an independent cohort. When HLA alleles, especially DR and DQ, strongly co-occurred, TCR associations were difficult to assign to individual alleles. Some IMGT-functional V segments, including TRBV6-2 and TRBV6-3, could not be distinguished by the 87-base-pair reads and were therefore excluded.

Trimming leaves V shorter by 4 bases and J shorter by 0 bases, with the junction holding 4 bases beyond the gene matches. For CDR1 and CDR2, the germline V gene lists KGHSH and LQKENI. Counted from cysteine to phenylalanine, this CDR3 has 15 amino acids. CDR3 DNA only is kept here, 45 bases in frame from base 1. As concerns this clone: The target of this receptor is not known. Base qualities are not recorded, but no much larger clone differs from it by a single base.

In total, approximately 700 healthy bone marrow donors made up the cohort. At the time of sampling, every cohort member was nominally healthy, though immune exposures that went unrecorded were likely present. CMV serostatus was recorded as positive for roughly 290 and negative for about half of the 666 cohort members, whereas no CMV serostatus was recorded for the donor in question. Every donor gave a peripheral blood sample, and the peripheral blood mononuclear cells from that sample were used for TCR beta sequencing. Genomic DNA was extracted from the blood cell samples with the Qiagen DNeasy Blood Extraction Kit. The library was made by the immunoSEQ multiplex PCR assay. For the multiplex PCR, a mixture combining 60 forward primers for TCR Vbeta segments and 13 reverse primers for TCR Jbeta segments was used. A multiplex PCR assay on genomic DNA amplified the CDR3 region of rearranged TCR beta genes. On the Illumina HiSeq System, the amplified TCR beta libraries were sequenced as 87-base-pair reads. Concerning the study's data processing: In a later analysis, around 80 million unique TCR beta chains were counted across the 666 repertoires, and some 10 million of these chains were shared by at least two donors. To remove PCR and sequencing errors, raw reads were error-corrected and collapsed into unique sequences using a nearest-neighbor algorithm that merged closely related sequences. To assign V, D and J gene segments, CDR3 sequences were aligned to IMGT reference sequences. For a sequence to be retained, a match of at least six nucleotides was required to both a V gene segment and a J gene segment. A rearrangement counted as productive if the CDR3 had no stop codons and remained in frame with V and J, and every other rearrangement counted as non-productive. CDR3 was defined by IMGT convention, running from the second conserved V-encoded cysteine to the conserved J-encoded phenylalanine. The earlier analysis of some 540 of the donors excluded any sequence lacking an unambiguous match to a single V gene segment. An earlier analysis of just under 600 of the donors called V segments functional above 56.7% productive rearrangements and segregating when the between-donor standard deviation exceeded 5%. To diagnose cytomegalovirus status from the catalog of TCR beta chain sequences, a statistical classification framework was built. V and J gene assignment, in a later analysis, came from comparing TCR nucleotide sequences with IMGT/GENE-DB human TR gene sequences. In a later analysis, CDR3 sequences and most-parsimonious VDJ recombination scenarios were assigned using the TCRdist pipeline. A later analysis defined each TCR beta chain by its CDR3 amino acid sequence plus V-gene family, and excluded reads lacking a unique V-gene family. As a way to deal with suspected cross-contamination and a sequencing artifact, a later analysis dropped approximately 590 nucleotide sequences that were highly shared and had low generation probability. A later analysis calculated a clonal expansion index for each public chain from normalized within-repertoire ranks of inferred template counts. A later analysis computed generation probabilities with a VDJ recombination model fitted to out-of-frame rearrangements, and checked the results against IGoR. In a later analysis, TCR-TCR, TCR-HLA and TCR-CMV co-occurrence was scored with hypergeometric tests, and a repertoire-size bias correction was applied to TCR pairs. False discovery rates were estimated in a later analysis by permuting HLA or CMV assignments 20 times. In a later analysis, co-occurring TCRs were grouped using DBSCAN, and TCRdist sequence similarity was added for clustering within HLA-allele-positive subsets. Repertoires with fewer than 30,000 or more than 120,000 public chains, plus five repertoires with anomalous nucleotide sharing, were excluded from co-occurrence clustering. The source is immuneACCESS, and TCRdb retained only in-frame sequences with V and J called. Part of the clones is not carried over; for the studies checked, unresolved V genes explain less than half of this, and the remainder is unexplained. V, J and clone size reflect that table, while D and trimming were determined from the DNA. The sample table contains about 140,000 clones; only one count was recorded for approximately 62% of them. The ten largest clones represent approximately 1.6% of the sample.

The chain uses TRBV18 and TRBJ2-7, with 9 middle bases fitting TRBD1. This TCR derives from a human donor in good health. The specimen was PBMCs. Here the CDR3 is given as CASSLGTGISYEQYF. The sequenced DNA is TGTGCCAGCTCACTAGGGACAGGGATCTCCTACGAGCAGTACTTC.